This T cell receptor beta chain was retrieved from a study of CDR3 diversity in severe acne. CDR1 and CDR2 from the germline V gene are SGHTA and FQGNSA. The CDR3 has 14 residues. TCRdb analysed the PCR reads with MiXCR anew, one entry per CDR3 protein. The sample has roughly 79,000 distinct CDR3 sequences, under 55% seen once. As for this clonotype: A junction end diverges from the germline sequence, so it may reflect a read error.

V gene TRBV7-2 combines with J gene TRBJ1-5; tentative D call: TRBD1 (5 bases). The TCR originated in a male donor with severe acne vulgaris. The specimen was blood. The CDR3 coding sequence is TGTGCCAGCAGCCTTAAGGACAACAATCAGTCCCAGCATTTT. It is translated as CASSLKDNNQSQHF.